Presented here are 8 T cell receptor beta chains from one specimen sequenced in a study of blood T cell repertoires in COVID-19. Profiled with immunoSEQ multiplex PCR; TCRdb holds only in-frame clones, not every one. This sample has approximately 120,000 clones, with around four fifths found just once. The sample was peripheral blood. These receptors were obtained from a woman aged 60-75 years with acute or convalescent COVID-19.

The chain has TRBV6-5 and TRBJ1-1; D is ambiguous. Trimming took 10 bases from V and 1 from J, leaving 13 bases between them. CDR3 length: 13 amino acids. Germline CDR1 reads MNHEY; CDR2 reads SVGAGI. This CDR3 reads CAMTGGSNTEAFF. Written as DNA, the CDR3 is TGTGCCATGACGGGTGGCTCGAACACTGAAGCTTTCTTT.

This clone was picked up one time. The V call is TRBV6-5, the J call TRBJ1-2; 7 bases align to TRBD1. This CDR3 is 16 amino acids long. Germline CDR1 reads MNHEY; CDR2 reads SVGAGI. Trimming removed 0 bases from V and 5 bases from J; junction bases left unmatched: 9. Here the CDR3 reads CASSYSRPAGGYGYTF. The CDR3 bases are TGTGCCAGCAGTTACTCCCGTCCTGCAGGGGGATATGGCTACACCTTC.

The genes are TRBV29-1 and TRBJ1-2; unclear D gene. The CDR3 runs to 13 residues. The germline V gene encodes CDR1 SQVTM and CDR2 ANQGSEA. V was shortened by 2 bases and J by 4 bases, with 11 bases between the two germline ends. In DNA form, the CDR3 reads TGCAGCGTTGAACCTAGGCAGACCTATGGCTACACCTTC. Protein sequence: CSVEPRQTYGYTF.

The chain employs TRBV7-2 and TRBJ1-1, with a possible D match to TRBD1 (6 bases). V gave up 5 bases and J gave up 8 bases, with 18 bases separating them. CDR1 and CDR2 from the germline V gene are SGHTA and FQGNSA. CDR3 length: 14 residues. This CDR3 reads CASSPRGGGPEAFF. The CDR3 bases are TGTGCCAGCAGCCCCCGTGGGGGGGGGCCAGAAGCTTTCTTT.

The V call is TRBV29-1, the J call TRBJ2-7, with 7 bases aligning to TRBD2. Per the germline V gene, CDR1 is SQVTM and CDR2 is ANQGSEA. The CDR3 runs 12 residues. The J segment lost 0 bases and the V segment lost 7 bases, leaving 3 bases of the junction unmatched. This chain's CDR3 is CSASGDSYEQYF. CDR3 nucleotides: TGCAGCGCCAGCGGGGACTCCTACGAGCAGTACTTC.

The chain carries TRBV5-6 and TRBJ1-6; TRBD1 matches at 8 bases. The length of the CDR3 is 13 residues. Looked up from germline, CDR1 is SGHDT and CDR2 is YYEEEE. V lost 4 bases, J lost 17 bases, and 11 bases stayed unmatched. This chain's CDR3 is CASSPRGQGSIHF. In DNA, the CDR3 is TGTGCCAGCAGCCCTCGCGGACAGGGAAGTATCCACTTT. Full variable domain (remainder filled in from reference TRBV5-6 and TRBJ1-6): DAGVTQSPTHLIKTRGQQVTLRCSPKSGHDTVSWYQQALGQGPQFIFQYYEEEERQRGNFPDRFSGHQFPNYSSELNVNALLLGDSALYLCASSPRGQGSIHFGNGTRLTVT.

This clone was counted a few times. This chain connects TRBV7-2 to TRBJ1-1; TRBD1 is a possible D gene (5 bases). The CDR3 has 14 amino acids. CDR1 SGHTA and CDR2 FQGNSA come from the germline V gene. Trimming left V 5 bases short and J 3 bases short, with 13 bases between. CDR3 region: CASSTFTGDTEAFF. CDR3 nucleotide sequence: TGTGCCAGCAGCACCTTTACAGGAGACACTGAAGCTTTCTTT.

V gene TRBV3-1 (or the pseudogene TRBV3-2) combines with J gene TRBJ1-1, with no clear D. This CDR3 spans 11 amino acids. Trimming stripped 8 bases from V and 10 bases from J, with 14 bases between. The germline CDR1 and CDR2 sequences are LGHDT and YNNKEL (reference sequence). In DNA form, the CDR3 reads TGTGCCAGCTCTGGGCCGCGCGCAGCTTTCTTT. It codes for CASSGPRAAFF.